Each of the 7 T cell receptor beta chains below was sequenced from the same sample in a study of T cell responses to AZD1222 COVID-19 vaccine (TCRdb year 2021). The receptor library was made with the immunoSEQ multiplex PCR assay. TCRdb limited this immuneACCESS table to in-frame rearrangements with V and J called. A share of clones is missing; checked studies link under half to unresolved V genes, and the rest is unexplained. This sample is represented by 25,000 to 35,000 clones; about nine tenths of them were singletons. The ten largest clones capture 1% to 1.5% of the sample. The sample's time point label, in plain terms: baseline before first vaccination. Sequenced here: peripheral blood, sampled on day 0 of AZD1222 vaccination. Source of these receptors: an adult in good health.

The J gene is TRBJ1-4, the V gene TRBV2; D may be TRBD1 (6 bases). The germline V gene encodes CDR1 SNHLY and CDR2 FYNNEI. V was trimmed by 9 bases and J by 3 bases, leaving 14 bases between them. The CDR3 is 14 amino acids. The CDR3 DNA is TGTGCCAGGTCTTCGGGGGCTGCTAATGAAAAACTGTTTTTT. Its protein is CARSSGAANEKLFF.

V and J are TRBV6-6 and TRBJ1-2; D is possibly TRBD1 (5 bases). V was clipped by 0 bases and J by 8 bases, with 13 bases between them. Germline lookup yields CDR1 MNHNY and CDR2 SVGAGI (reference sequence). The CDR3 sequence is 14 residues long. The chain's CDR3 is CASSYSAGRGGYTF. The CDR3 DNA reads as TGTGCCAGCAGTTACTCCGCAGGGCGGGGGGGCTACACCTTC.

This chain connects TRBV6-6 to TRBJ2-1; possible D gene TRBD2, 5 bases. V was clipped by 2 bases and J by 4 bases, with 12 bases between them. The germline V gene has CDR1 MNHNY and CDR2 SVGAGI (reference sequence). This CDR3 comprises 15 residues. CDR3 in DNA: TGTGCCAGCAGTTACGTGGTAGCGCGATACAATGAGCAGTTCTTC. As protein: CASSYVVARYNEQFF.

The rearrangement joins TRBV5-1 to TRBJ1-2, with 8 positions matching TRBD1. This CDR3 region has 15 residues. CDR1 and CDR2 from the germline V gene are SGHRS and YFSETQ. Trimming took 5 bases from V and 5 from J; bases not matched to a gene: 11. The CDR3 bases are TGCGCCAGCAGGTCCGGGGCAGGGGGCCTGTATGGCTACACCTTC. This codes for CASRSGAGGLYGYTF.

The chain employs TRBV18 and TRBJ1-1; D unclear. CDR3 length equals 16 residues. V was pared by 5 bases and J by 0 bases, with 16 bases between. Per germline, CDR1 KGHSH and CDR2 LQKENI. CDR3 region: CASSIGEWSLNTEAFF. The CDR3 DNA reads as TGTGCCAGCTCAATAGGAGAGTGGAGCTTGAACACTGAAGCTTTCTTT.

This chain's CDR3 is CSASTGVADTIYF. CDR3 nucleotide sequence: TGCAGTGCTAGTACAGGGGTAGCCGACACCATATATTTT. V and J are TRBV20-1 and TRBJ1-3; 7 bases match TRBD1. Trimming at V came to 3 bases and at J to 8 bases, leaving 7 bases not matched to a gene. The CDR3 covers 13 residues. Germline V CDR1 and CDR2: DFQATT, SNEGSKA (reference sequence).

The CDR3 loop reads CASSPTGQGGNQPQHF. DNA of the CDR3: TGCGCCAGCAGCCCAACCGGACAGGGAGGAAATCAGCCCCAGCATTTT. The chain is built from TRBV5-1 and TRBJ1-5; 8 bases are shared with TRBD1. The CDR3 has 16 residues. After removal of 4 bases from V and 4 bases from J, the junction contained 10 bases not matched to a gene. Germline lookup yields CDR1 SGHRS and CDR2 YFSETQ.